This entry lists 27 T cell receptor beta chains sequenced from one sample in a study of technical replicates of blood from several donors. The repertoire was sequenced with immunoSEQ multiplex PCR; TCRdb's copy has only in-frame clones and lacks some. Among 75,000 to 100,000 clones listed, roughly 94% were seen once. Specimen: T cells isolated from PBMCs. Receptors originate from a human donor in good health.

The genes are TRBV30 and TRBJ2-1; 11 nucleotides line up with TRBD2. CDR3 size: 14 residues. Germline CDR1 is GTSNPN and CDR2 is SVGIG (reference sequence). With V trimmed by 0 bases and J by 9 bases, 4 bases remained unmatched. The CDR3 reads CAWSVLAGGGEQFF. For the CDR3, the DNA is TGTGCCTGGAGTGTTTTAGCGGGGGGGGGTGAGCAGTTCTTC.

The CDR3, as DNA: TGTGCCAGCAGCCAGTTTATAGTACAAGAGACCCAGTACTTC. It encodes CASSQFIVQETQYF. The chain joins TRBV14 to TRBJ2-5; D unresolved. Looked up from germline, CDR1 is SGHDN and CDR2 is FVKESK. This CDR3 region has 14 residues. The V gene lost 3 bases and the J gene lost 2 bases, with 10 bases spanning the gap.

The chain links TRBV6-6 to TRBJ1-2; the D is unclear. The CDR3 is 15 residues long. Trimming removed 8 bases at V and 9 bases at J, with 25 bases between. Germline V lookup: CDR1 MNHNY, CDR2 SVGAGI (reference sequence). CDR3 DNA: TGTGCCAGCCAAGCCACCCAAGGATGGTCTAGAAGCTACACCTTC. This translates into CASQATQGWSRSYTF.

This clone was detected once. The chain carries TRBV28 and TRBJ2-5; 11 nucleotides line up with TRBD2. CDR1 is MDHEN and CDR2 is SYDVKM in the germline V gene. V shed 5 bases and J 6 bases; nucleotides not matched to a gene: 8. The CDR3 sequence is 15 residues long. CDR3 coding DNA: TGTGCCAGCAGTGCCATAGGGACTAGCGGCCAGACCCAGTACTTC. Its translation: CASSAIGTSGQTQYF. The full variable domain, rest sourced from reference TRBV28 and TRBJ2-5, is DVKVTQSSRYLVKRTGEKVFLECVQDMDHENMFWYRQDPGLGLRLIYFSYDVKMKEKGDIPEGYSVSREKKERFSLILESASTNQTSMYLCASSAIGTSGQTQYFGPGTRLLVL.

V and J are TRBV7-9 and TRBJ2-1; 9 positions agree with TRBD2. With V trimmed by 2 bases and J by 10 bases, 3 bases remained unmatched. The germline gives CDR1 SEHNR, CDR2 FQNEAQ (reference sequence). The CDR3 runs to 13 residues. Written as DNA, the CDR3 is TGTGCCAGCAGCTTACCGCGGGGGGGAGAGCAGTTCTTC. This encodes CASSLPRGGEQFF.

The rearrangement links TRBV5-6 to TRBJ1-5; D gene unclear. Germline CDR1 and CDR2: SGHDT and YYEEEE. CDR3 length: 12 residues. The V end lost 4 bases, the J end lost 5 bases, and 7 bases lay between the germline ends. The CDR3 coding sequence is TGTGCCAGCAGCGCCTTAGATCAGCCCCAGCATTTT. Residues: CASSALDQPQHF.

This clone appeared a single time. The CDR3 DNA sequence: TGTGCCAGCGGATACCAGGGGTACGAGCAGTACTTC. Its protein product is CASGYQGYEQYF. The rearrangement uses TRBV27 and TRBJ2-7; TRBD1 is a possible D gene (6 bases). V was shortened by 8 bases and J by 4 bases, with 12 bases between the two germline ends. From germline, CDR1 is MNHEY and CDR2 SMNVEV (reference sequence). This CDR3 has 12 amino acids.

V gene TRBV2 combines with J gene TRBJ2-5; tentative D call: TRBD2 (6 bases). The V and J ends lost 9 bases and 0 bases respectively, with 11 bases between them. Germline lookup yields CDR1 SNHLY and CDR2 FYNNEI. There are 13 residues in the CDR3. CDR3 nucleotide sequence: TGTGCCAGTCAGCTAGCGAACCAAGAGACCCAGTACTTC. Amino acid sequence: CASQLANQETQYF.

The J gene is TRBJ2-7, the V gene TRBV5-1; 10 nucleotides align to TRBD2. From germline, CDR1 is SGHRS and CDR2 YFSETQ. The CDR3 is 13 amino acids. With 3 bases clipped from V and 3 bases from J, the junction kept 0 bases outside the gene matches. Written as DNA, the CDR3 is TGCGCCAGCAGCTGGACTAGCGGCTACGAGCAGTACTTC. Protein product: CASSWTSGYEQYF. The entire variable domain, with the rest obtained from reference TRBV5-1 and TRBJ2-7, is as follows: KAGVTQTPRYLIKTRGQQVTLSCSPISGHRSVSWYQQTPGQGLQFLFEYFSETQRNKGNFPGRFSGRQFSNSRSEMNVSTLELGDSALYLCASSWTSGYEQYFGPGTRLTVT.

This sequence joins TRBV19 and TRBJ2-7; 11 bases align to TRBD2. The CDR3 contains 15 residues. In germline, CDR1 is LNHDA, CDR2 SQIVND (reference sequence). Trimming cost V 5 bases and J 2 bases; bases outside gene matches: 5. DNA for the CDR3: TGTGCCAGTAGTCCGGGACTAGCGGACACCTACGAGCAGTACTTC. Translation: CASSPGLADTYEQYF.

This chain joins TRBV7-2 and TRBJ2-1; 7 bases line up with TRBD1. CDR1 is SGHTA, CDR2 FQGNSA, per germline. The CDR3 sequence is 15 residues long. Trimming at V came to 2 bases and at J to 7 bases, leaving 8 bases not matched to a gene. In DNA form, the CDR3 reads TGTGCCAGCAGCTTATTCCTGCAGGGGGTGAATGAGCAGTTCTTC. Amino acids: CASSLFLQGVNEQFF.

The chain combines TRBV4-3 with TRBJ2-5; tentatively, D is TRBD2 (6 bases). Germline V gives CDR1 LGHNA, CDR2 YSLEER. Trimming removed 1 base at V and 4 bases at J, with 13 bases between. This CDR3 comprises 15 residues. The CDR3 loop reads CASSQVVHGGETQYF. As DNA, the CDR3 is TGCGCCAGCAGCCAAGTTGTACACGGGGGAGAGACCCAGTACTTC.

V is TRBV11-3 and J is TRBJ2-1; 9 bases fit TRBD2. The germline CDR1 and CDR2 sequences are SGHNT and YENEEA. This CDR3 has 16 residues. The trim removed 5 bases at V and 2 bases at J, leaving 7 bases unmatched. CDR3 sequence reads: CASSLRPSGAYNEQFF. As DNA, the CDR3 is TGTGCCAGCAGCCTCCGCCCTAGCGGGGCCTACAATGAGCAGTTCTTC. The full variable domain, its missing parts supplied by reference TRBV11-3 and TRBJ2-1, is EAGVVQSPRYKIIEKKQPVAFWCNPISGHNTLYWYLQNLGQGPELLIRYENEEAVDDSQLPKDRFSAERLKGVDSTLKIQPAELGDSAVYLCASSLRPSGAYNEQFFGPGTRLTVL.

CDR3 coding DNA: TGCGCCAGCAGCTTAGTACAGCAATCCACAGATACGCAGTATTTT. Translated, it gives CASSLVQQSTDTQYF. The genes are TRBV5-1 and TRBJ2-3; no firm D call. V gave up 2 bases and J gave up 2 bases, with 12 bases separating them. Germline V gene data show CDR1 as SGHRS and CDR2 as YFSETQ. The length of the CDR3 is 15 residues.

The chain is built from TRBV28 and TRBJ1-1; D possibly corresponds to TRBD1 (6 bases). The CDR3 sequence is 15 residues long. V was cut by 5 bases and J by 0 bases, with 13 bases left in between. Germline lookup yields CDR1 MDHEN and CDR2 SYDVKM. CDR3 bases: TGTGCCAGCAGTCTACAGGGTAATATGAACACTGAAGCTTTCTTT. This translates into CASSLQGNMNTEAFF.

This clone was recorded a few times. The chain links TRBV7-8 to TRBJ1-5, with unresolved D. Deletions cut 5 bases from V and 0 bases from J, with 11 bases between. This CDR3 contains 15 residues. CDR1 SGHVS and CDR2 FQNEAQ come from the germline V gene. The CDR3 loop is CASSPLRISNQPQHF. DNA of the CDR3: TGTGCCAGCAGCCCCTTGAGGATTAGCAATCAGCCCCAGCATTTT.

The rearrangement joins TRBV7-2 to TRBJ2-7; D is uncertain. The V and J ends lost 1 base and 3 bases respectively, with 10 bases between them. This CDR3 comprises 14 residues. Germline V gene data show CDR1 as SGHTA and CDR2 as FQGNSA. The CDR3 bases are TGTGCCAGCAGCTTAGATCGCCAGGACTACGAGCAGTACTTC. Amino acids: CASSLDRQDYEQYF.

The V and J genes are TRBV10-1 and TRBJ2-5; 7 bases are a match to TRBD2. The V gene end was trimmed by 2 bases and the J gene end by 5 bases; junction bases not matched to a gene: 8. The CDR3 contains 15 residues. The V gene's germline CDR1 is WNHNN and CDR2 SYGVQD (reference sequence). DNA of the CDR3: TGCGCCAGCAGTGAGAGCGGCGGGAGTACGGAGACCCAGTACTTC. Its translation is CASSESGGSTETQYF.

The chain combines TRBV6-8 with TRBJ2-3; 13 bases agree with TRBD2. V lost 7 bases and J lost 6; bases outside the gene matches: 7. This CDR3 region has 15 residues. Per the germline V gene, CDR1 is MNHGY and CDR2 is SAAAGT. CDR3 amino acids: CASIVTSGRADTQYF. CDR3 nucleotide sequence: TGTGCCAGCATTGTTACTAGCGGGAGGGCTGATACGCAGTATTTT.

This clone was seen only once. J is TRBJ1-2 and V is TRBV7-9, with no clear D. V lost 2 bases and J 6 bases, leaving 13 bases between the germline ends. The germline V gene encodes CDR1 SEHNR and CDR2 FQNEAQ (reference sequence). CDR3 size: 14 residues. This chain's CDR3 is CASSLSFGENGYTF. DNA for the CDR3: TGTGCCAGCAGCTTAAGTTTCGGGGAGAATGGCTACACCTTC.

The CDR3 coding sequence is TGTGCCAGCAGCGGAGGGGGACTAGCGACCGGGGAGCTGTTTTTT. This sequence encodes CASSGGGLATGELFF. V and J are TRBV9 and TRBJ2-2; 10 bases map to TRBD2. This CDR3 is 15 amino acids long. Germline values: CDR1 SGDLS, CDR2 YYNGEE. V dropped 3 bases and J dropped 5; count of bases not matched to a gene: 4.

The rearrangement links TRBV5-1 to TRBJ2-7, with 8 bases that match TRBD1. Trimming at V came to 3 bases and at J to 1 base, leaving 6 bases not matched to a gene. Germline V lookup: CDR1 SGHRS, CDR2 YFSETQ. The CDR3 has 15 residues. The CDR3 DNA reads as TGCGCCAGCAGCTCTGGGACAGGTTATTCCTACGAGCAGTACTTC. Translation gives CASSSGTGYSYEQYF. The full variable domain, its missing parts supplied by reference TRBV5-1 and TRBJ2-7, is KAGVTQTPRYLIKTRGQQVTLSCSPISGHRSVSWYQQTPGQGLQFLFEYFSETQRNKGNFPGRFSGRQFSNSRSEMNVSTLELGDSALYLCASSSGTGYSYEQYFGPGTRLTVT.

V gene TRBV12-5 combines with J gene TRBJ2-7; TRBD2 matches 12 bases. With 1 base clipped from V and 1 base from J, the junction kept 5 bases outside the gene matches. This CDR3 is 17 amino acids long. Germline CDR1 reads LGHNT; CDR2 reads FRNRAP. CDR3 bases: TGTGCTAGTGGTTTGGGGACAGGACTAGCGGGGTCCTACGAGCAGTACTTC. Its translation: CASGLGTGLAGSYEQYF.

The chain joins TRBV4-2 to TRBJ2-7; D remains ambiguous. Trimming cost V 0 bases and J 6 bases, with 12 bases left between them. The CDR3 sequence is 14 residues long. Germline-derived CDR1 and CDR2 are LGHNA and YNFKEQ. The CDR3 sequence is CASSQDTESSEQYF. DNA of the CDR3: TGTGCCAGCAGCCAAGATACCGAAAGTAGCGAGCAGTACTTC.

This chain connects TRBV28 to TRBJ2-1, with 11 nucleotides matching TRBD2. Germline CDR1 MDHEN, CDR2 SYDVKM. The CDR3 runs 15 residues. V lost 6 bases to trimming and J lost 7 bases; unmatched junction nucleotides: 8. CDR3 loop: CASSLIAGGQNEQFF. DNA of the CDR3: TGTGCCAGCAGCCTGATAGCGGGAGGGCAGAATGAGCAGTTCTTC.

V gene TRBV9 combines with J gene TRBJ1-1, with D possibly being TRBD1 (5 bases). Germline assignment: CDR1 SGDLS and CDR2 YYNGEE. Trimming cost V 2 bases and J 4 bases, with 12 bases left between them. The CDR3 length is 14 residues. Written as DNA, the CDR3 is TGTGCCAGCAGCGTTTCAGGGTTGAGCACTGAAGCTTTCTTT. The encoded protein is CASSVSGLSTEAFF.

The J gene is TRBJ2-3, the V gene TRBV7-2; no clear D. The CDR3 loop spans 12 amino acids. Germline V gene sequence: CDR1 SGHTA, CDR2 FQGNSA. Trimming cost V 5 bases and J 0 bases, with 3 bases left between them. DNA for the CDR3: TGTGCCAGCAGCCTTAGCACAGATACGCAGTATTTT. The encoded protein is CASSLSTDTQYF.